One sample yielded the 21 T cell receptor beta chains listed below, sequenced in a study of cytotoxic CD8 clonotypes in ibrutinib-treated CLL (dated by TCRdb to about 2021). Library prep was done by the immunoSEQ multiplex PCR assay. TCRdb limited this immuneACCESS table to in-frame rearrangements with V and J called. A share of clones is missing; checked studies link under half to unresolved V genes, and the rest is unexplained. The sample data list fewer than 400,000 clones, and roughly 67% of these were observed just once. The ten most abundant clones make up roughly 6% of the sample. The sample in question was PBMCs, obtained after 36 months of ibrutinib treatment. The receptors were sampled from a human donor with chronic lymphocytic leukemia.

The chain links TRBV12-5 to TRBJ2-1; 10 nucleotides align to TRBD2. CDR1 is LGHNT, CDR2 FRNRAP, per germline. This CDR3 has 16 residues. J gave up 7 bases and V 2 bases, and 8 bases lay outside the gene matches. This CDR3 reads CASGLTLTSGLNEQFF. CDR3 DNA sequence: TGTGCTAGTGGTTTGACCTTGACTAGCGGGTTAAATGAGCAGTTCTTC. The variable domain in full, with the rest retrieved from reference TRBV12-5 and TRBJ2-1, is DARVTQTPRHKVTEMGQEVTMRCQPILGHNTVFWYRQTMMQGLELLAYFRNRAPLDDSGMPKDRFSAEMPDATLATLKIQPSEPRDSAVYFCASGLTLTSGLNEQFFGPGTRLTVL.

The chain links TRBV18 to TRBJ1-2; TRBD1 aligns across 8 bases. Looked up from germline, CDR1 is KGHSH and CDR2 is LQKENI. Unmatched junction bases numbered 14, after V lost 6 bases and J lost 8 bases. CDR3 length equals 15 residues. Here the CDR3 reads CASSPLGQGAHGYTF. The CDR3, as DNA: TGTGCCAGCTCGCCTCTTGGACAGGGCGCTCACGGCTACACCTTC.

This clone was seen a few times. The rearrangement uses TRBV19 and TRBJ2-1; D gene unclear. V gave up 8 bases and J gave up 9 bases, with 8 bases separating them. Germline V gene data show CDR1 as LNHDA and CDR2 as SQIVND (reference sequence). CDR3 size: 10 residues. The CDR3 bases are TGTGCCAGTGGGCTCGCTGAGCAGTTCTTC. Amino acids: CASGLAEQFF.

The rearrangement uses TRBV5-1 and TRBJ2-3; D unresolved. The CDR3 is made up of 15 amino acids. From germline, CDR1 is SGHRS and CDR2 YFSETQ. Trimming removed 4 bases from V and 0 bases from J, with 12 bases in between. The CDR3 spells CASSPAARSTDTQYF. In DNA form, the CDR3 reads TGCGCCAGCAGCCCCGCCGCCAGAAGCACAGATACGCAGTATTTT.

This sequence joins TRBV4-1 and TRBJ2-5; 9 bases agree with TRBD1. The CDR3 length is 15 residues. V gave up 1 base and J gave up 7 bases; unmatched junction bases: 7. Germline CDR1 and CDR2: MGHRA and YSYEKL. The CDR3 nucleotides read TGCGCCAGCAGCCAAGTCGGGACAGGGAAAGGGACCCAGTACTTC. Its translation is CASSQVGTGKGTQYF.

V usage is TRBV6-1 and J usage is TRBJ2-5, with a tentative D call TRBD2 (6 bases). The V end was cut by 0 bases, the J end by 2 bases, with 13 bases between. This CDR3 has 16 residues. The germline V gene encodes CDR1 MNHNS and CDR2 SASEGT. In DNA, the CDR3 is TGTGCCAGCAGTGAAGCGGCGGGGTCGGATCAAGAGACCCAGTACTTC. Translating it yields CASSEAAGSDQETQYF.

This chain connects TRBV15 to TRBJ1-5, with 8 nucleotides matching TRBD1. The CDR3 covers 12 residues. J lost 4 bases, V lost 9 bases, and 2 bases had no gene match. Germline CDR1 is LNHNV and CDR2 is YYDKDF (reference sequence). Here the CDR3 DNA reads TGTGCCACTAGGACAGGGAATCAGCCCCAGCATTTT. Protein product: CATRTGNQPQHF. The entire variable domain, with the rest obtained from reference TRBV15 and TRBJ1-5, is as follows: DAMVIQNPRYQVTQFGKPVTLSCSQTLNHNVMYWYQQKSSQAPKLLFHYYDKDFNNEADTPDNFQSRRPNTSFCFLDIRSPGLGDTAMYLCATRTGNQPQHFGDGTRLSIL.

This chain connects TRBV6-1 to TRBJ2-7, with TRBD1 matching 8 bases. V lost 6 bases and J lost 2; bases outside the gene matches: 6. Germline V lookup: CDR1 MNHNS, CDR2 SASEGT. This CDR3 spans 14 amino acids. The CDR3, as DNA: TGTGCCAGCAGACGACAGGGGCCCGCCTACGAGCAGTACTTC. This gives the protein CASRRQGPAYEQYF.

This clone was counted between two and nine times. The rearrangement links TRBV9 to TRBJ2-7; 7 bases map to TRBD1. This CDR3 is 14 amino acids long. J gave up 3 bases and V 4 bases, and 7 bases lay outside the gene matches. CDR1 is SGDLS and CDR2 is YYNGEE in the germline V gene. CDR3 in amino acids: CASSPTGRYYEQYF. CDR3 bases: TGTGCCAGCAGCCCGACAGGGAGATACTACGAGCAGTACTTC.

This chain connects TRBV7-3 to TRBJ2-1; D is unclear. Germline assignment: CDR1 SGHTA and CDR2 FQGTGA. The CDR3 loop spans 16 amino acids. The V end lost 1 base, the J end lost 0 bases, and 10 bases lay between the germline ends. This chain's CDR3 is CASSLMGPSSYNEQFF. CDR3 nucleotides: TGTGCCAGCAGCTTAATGGGTCCAAGCTCCTACAATGAGCAGTTCTTC.

CDR3 loop: CASSLVASPGGTDTQYF. The CDR3 nucleotides are TGTGCCAGCAGCTTAGTGGCTTCTCCTGGGGGCACAGATACGCAGTATTTT. V gene TRBV7-8 combines with J gene TRBJ2-3; D unresolved. Trimming stripped 1 base from V and 1 base from J, with 15 bases between. Per the germline V gene, CDR1 is SGHVS and CDR2 is FQNEAQ. CDR3 length: 17 residues.

The chain uses TRBV14 and TRBJ2-3; D is perhaps TRBD1 or TRBD2 (5 bases each). CDR3 size: 16 residues. Trimming pared 4 bases from V and 4 bases from J, leaving 18 bases between. Germline CDR1 and CDR2: SGHDN and FVKESK. CDR3 loop: CASSRRGPLTPDTQYF. CDR3 nucleotides: TGTGCCAGCAGCCGCCGGGGACCTCTTACTCCAGATACGCAGTATTTT.

This clone was counted a few times. The rearrangement links TRBV6-5 to TRBJ1-2; 10 bases map to TRBD1. J lost 4 bases, V lost 6 bases, and 5 bases had no gene match. This CDR3 comprises 14 residues. The germline V gene has CDR1 MNHEY and CDR2 SVGAGI. In nucleotides, the CDR3 is TGTGCCAGCAGAAGACAGGGGGCTTTCTATGGCTACACCTTC. It translates to CASRRQGAFYGYTF.

The J gene is TRBJ1-5, the V gene TRBV2; D is unresolved. CDR3 size: 13 residues. CDR1 and CDR2 from the germline V gene are SNHLY and FYNNEI. V was trimmed by 8 bases and J by 6 bases, leaving 14 bases between them. The CDR3 DNA sequence: TGTGCCAGCTCCCGCCGGGAAACTCAGCCCCAGCATTTT. Protein sequence: CASSRRETQPQHF.

The chain couples TRBV2 to TRBJ1-1; 10 bases are a match to TRBD1. This CDR3 has 16 residues. Unmatched junction bases numbered 8, after V lost 5 bases and J lost 2 bases. The germline gives CDR1 SNHLY, CDR2 FYNNEI. CDR3 in amino acids: CASSSSRDRGNTEAFF. As DNA, the CDR3 is TGTGCCAGCAGTTCGTCCCGGGACAGGGGTAACACTGAAGCTTTCTTT.

This sequence joins TRBV27 and TRBJ1-3; D gene unclear. Looked up from germline, CDR1 is MNHEY and CDR2 is SMNVEV (reference sequence). The CDR3 runs 15 residues. V lost 2 bases and J 0 bases, leaving 8 bases between the germline ends. The CDR3 here is CASSLTAVSGNTIYF. In DNA form, the CDR3 reads TGTGCCAGCAGTTTAACCGCAGTCTCTGGAAACACCATATATTTT.

This sequence joins TRBV7-3 and TRBJ2-2; 7 nucleotides line up with TRBD2. Trimming took 5 bases from V and 4 from J; bases not matched to a gene: 16. The CDR3 is made up of 18 amino acids. Germline loops: CDR1 SGHTA, CDR2 FQGTGA. Here the CDR3 DNA reads TGTGCCAGCAGCATAAAGCCAACGCGGGAGTTGGTCACCGGGGAGCTGTTTTTT. The encoded protein is CASSIKPTRELVTGELFF.

The chain employs TRBV27 and TRBJ2-5; D might be TRBD1 (6 bases). In germline, CDR1 is MNHEY, CDR2 SMNVEV (reference sequence). The CDR3 runs to 15 residues. Trimming took off 6 bases at V and 6 bases at J, with 20 bases between the two ends. CDR3 residues: CASSPADRILQTQYF. In DNA, the CDR3 is TGTGCCAGCAGCCCTGCCGACAGGATCCTACAGACCCAGTACTTC.

The chain couples TRBV5-1 to TRBJ1-2, with D unresolved. The germline V gene encodes CDR1 SGHRS and CDR2 YFSETQ. The V and J ends lost 1 base and 0 bases respectively, with 13 bases between them. This CDR3 comprises 16 residues. For the CDR3, the DNA is TGCGCCAGCAGCTTGATTGCCCGAGAGGCTAACTATGGCTACACCTTC. It translates to CASSLIAREANYGYTF.

J is TRBJ2-1 and V is TRBV13, with 8 bases matching TRBD1. Germline values: CDR1 PRHDT, CDR2 FYEKMQ (reference sequence). The CDR3 runs 16 residues. J lost 4 bases, V lost 4 bases, and 9 bases had no gene match. The CDR3 spells CASSSSPTGAYNEQFF. CDR3 sequence (DNA): TGTGCCAGCAGCTCCAGCCCGACAGGGGCATACAATGAGCAGTTCTTC. The whole variable domain, remainder taken from reference TRBV13 and TRBJ2-1, is AAGVIQSPRHLIKEKRETATLKCYPIPRHDTVYWYQQGPGQDPQFLISFYEKMQSDKGSIPDRFSAQQFSDYHSELNMSSLELGDSALYFCASSSSPTGAYNEQFFGPGTRLTVL.

Turning to this clone: Other nucleotide sequences in the sample specify the same CDR3. V usage is TRBV18 and J usage is TRBJ1-1, with D tentatively TRBD1 (5 bases). V lost 2 bases, J lost 1 base, and 8 bases lay in between. The CDR3 is 14 amino acids. From germline, CDR1 is KGHSH and CDR2 LQKENI. DNA of the CDR3: TGTGCCAGCTCACCAAGGGACGGGAACACTGAAGCTTTCTTT. Its protein is CASSPRDGNTEAFF.